This T cell receptor (beta chain) was sequenced in a study of technical replicates of blood from four donors. Libraries were prepared by immunoSEQ multiplex PCR; TCRdb keeps only in-frame clonotypes and omits some of them. The sample carries 55,000 to 75,000 clones, around 92% recorded once. The length of the CDR3 is 14 residues. Per the germline V gene, CDR1 is MNHNY and CDR2 is SVGAGI (reference sequence). Trimming shortened V by 0 bases and J by 2 bases, and 7 bases separated the two germline ends. The specimen was PBMCs. The TCR comes from a human donor in good health. Some clones in this sample may be carry-over from other donors' samples. The V and J genes are TRBV6-6 and TRBJ2-5; the D gene is possibly TRBD2 (6 bases). The CDR3 spells CASSYSGGQETQYF. The CDR3 coding sequence is TGTGCCAGCAGTTACTCGGGGGGTCAAGAGACCCAGTACTTC.